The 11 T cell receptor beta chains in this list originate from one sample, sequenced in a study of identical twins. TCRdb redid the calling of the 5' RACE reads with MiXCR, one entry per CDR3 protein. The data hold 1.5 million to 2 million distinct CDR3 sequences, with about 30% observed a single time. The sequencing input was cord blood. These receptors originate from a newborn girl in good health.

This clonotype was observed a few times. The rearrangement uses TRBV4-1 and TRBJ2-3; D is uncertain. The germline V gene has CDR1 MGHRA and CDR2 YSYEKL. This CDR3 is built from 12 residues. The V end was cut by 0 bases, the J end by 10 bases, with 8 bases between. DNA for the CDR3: TGCGCCAGCAGCCAAGATACCGCGGCGCAGTATTTT. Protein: CASSQDTAAQYF.

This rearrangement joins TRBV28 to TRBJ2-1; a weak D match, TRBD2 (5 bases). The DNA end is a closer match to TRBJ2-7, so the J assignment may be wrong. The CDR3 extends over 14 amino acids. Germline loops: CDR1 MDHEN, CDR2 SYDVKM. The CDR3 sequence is CASATPSSYNEQYF. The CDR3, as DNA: TGTGCCAGCGCGACCCCTAGCTCCTACAATGAGCAGTACTTC.

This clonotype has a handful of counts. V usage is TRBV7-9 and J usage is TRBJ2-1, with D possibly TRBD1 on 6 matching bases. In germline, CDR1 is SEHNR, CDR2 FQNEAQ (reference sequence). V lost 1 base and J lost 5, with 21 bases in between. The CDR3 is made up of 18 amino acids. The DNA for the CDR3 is TGTGCCAGCAGCTTAGGTTTAGTCCGGGACAAAGTCGACAATGAGCAGTTCTTC. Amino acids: CASSLGLVRDKVDNEQFF.

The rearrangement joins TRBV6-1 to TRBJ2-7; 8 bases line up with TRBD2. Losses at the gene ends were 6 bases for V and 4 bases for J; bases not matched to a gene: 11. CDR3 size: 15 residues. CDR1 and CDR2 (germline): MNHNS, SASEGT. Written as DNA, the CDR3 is TGTGCCAGCAGGGAATGGAGCGGGAGTAGGTACGAGCAGTACTTC. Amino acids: CASREWSGSRYEQYF.

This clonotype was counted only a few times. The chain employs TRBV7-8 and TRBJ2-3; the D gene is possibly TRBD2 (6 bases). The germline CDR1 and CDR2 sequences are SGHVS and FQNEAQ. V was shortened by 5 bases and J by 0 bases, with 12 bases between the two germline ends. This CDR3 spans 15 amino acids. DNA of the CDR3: TGTGCCAGCAGCGGGGGGAGCGGCAGCACAGATACGCAGTATTTT. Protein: CASSGGSGSTDTQYF.

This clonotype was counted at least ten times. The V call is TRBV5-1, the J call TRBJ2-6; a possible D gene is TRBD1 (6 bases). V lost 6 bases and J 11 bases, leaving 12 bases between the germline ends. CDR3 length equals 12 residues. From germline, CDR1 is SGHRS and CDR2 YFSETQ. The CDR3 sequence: CASIGDTYVLTF. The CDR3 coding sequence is TGCGCCAGCATAGGGGACACGTACGTCCTGACTTTC.

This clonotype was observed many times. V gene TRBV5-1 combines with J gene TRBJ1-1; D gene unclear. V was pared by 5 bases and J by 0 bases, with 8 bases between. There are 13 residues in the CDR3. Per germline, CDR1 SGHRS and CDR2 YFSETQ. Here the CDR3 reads CASRDGLNTEAFF. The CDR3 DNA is TGCGCCAGCAGGGACGGCTTGAACACTGAAGCTTTCTTT.

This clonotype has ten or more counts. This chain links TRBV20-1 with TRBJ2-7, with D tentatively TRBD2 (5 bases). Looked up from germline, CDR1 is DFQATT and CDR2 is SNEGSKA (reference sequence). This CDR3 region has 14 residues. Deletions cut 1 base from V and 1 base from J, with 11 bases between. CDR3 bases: TGCAGTGCTAGAGTCCTACTAGGATCCTACGAGCAGTACTTC. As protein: CSARVLLGSYEQYF.

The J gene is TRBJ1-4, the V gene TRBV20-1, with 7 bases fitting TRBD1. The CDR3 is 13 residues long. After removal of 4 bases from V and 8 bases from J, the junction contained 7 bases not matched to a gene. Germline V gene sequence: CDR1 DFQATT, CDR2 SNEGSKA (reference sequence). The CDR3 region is CSANRDRGEKLFF. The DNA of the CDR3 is TGCAGTGCTAACCGGGACAGAGGAGAAAAACTGTTTTTT.

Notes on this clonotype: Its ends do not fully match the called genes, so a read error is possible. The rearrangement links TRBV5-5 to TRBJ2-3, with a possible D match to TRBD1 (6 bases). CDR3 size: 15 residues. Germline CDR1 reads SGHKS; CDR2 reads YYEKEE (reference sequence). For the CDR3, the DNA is TGTGCCAGCAGCTTGGACAGGGTGGACACAAATACGCAGTATTTT. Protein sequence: CASSLDRVDTNTQYF.

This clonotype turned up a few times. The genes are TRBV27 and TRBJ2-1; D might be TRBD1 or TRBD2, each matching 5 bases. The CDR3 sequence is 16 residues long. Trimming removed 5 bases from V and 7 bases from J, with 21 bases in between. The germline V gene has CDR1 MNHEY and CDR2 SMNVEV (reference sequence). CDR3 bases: TGTGCCAGCAGTCCCCTAGGGGAGTGGGGCGAAAATGAGCAGTTCTTC. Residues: CASSPLGEWGENEQFF.